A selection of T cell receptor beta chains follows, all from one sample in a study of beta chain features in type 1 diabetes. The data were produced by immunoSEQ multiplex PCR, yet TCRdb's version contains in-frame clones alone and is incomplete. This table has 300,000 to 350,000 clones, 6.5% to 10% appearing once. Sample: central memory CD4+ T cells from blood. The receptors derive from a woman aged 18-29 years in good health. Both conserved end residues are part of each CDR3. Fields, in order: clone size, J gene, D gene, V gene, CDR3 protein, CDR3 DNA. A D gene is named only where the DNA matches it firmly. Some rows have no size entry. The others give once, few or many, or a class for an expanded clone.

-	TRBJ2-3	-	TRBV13	CASSSTRAGADTQYF	TGTGCCAGCAGCTCCACCCGGGCGGGTGCAGATACGCAGTATTTT
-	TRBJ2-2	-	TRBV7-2	CASSPILADTGELFF	TGTGCCAGCAGCCCGATACTAGCAGATACCGGGGAGCTGTTTTTT
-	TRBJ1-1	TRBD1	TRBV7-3	CASSTHRGTEAFF	TGTGCCAGCAGCACACACAGGGGCACTGAAGCTTTCTTT
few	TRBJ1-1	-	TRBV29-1	CSVPTANTEAFF	TGCAGCGTACCGACAGCGAACACTGAAGCTTTCTTT
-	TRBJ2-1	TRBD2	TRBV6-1	CASSAREAQFF	TGTGCCAGCAGTGCGCGGGAGGCCCAGTTCTTC
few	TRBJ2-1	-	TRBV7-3	CASSTRRGNEQFF	TGTGCCAGCAGCACTAGGAGGGGTAATGAGCAGTTCTTC
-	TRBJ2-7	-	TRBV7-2	CASSLGRASYEQYF	TGTGCCAGCAGCTTAGGCAGGGCCAGCTACGAGCAGTACTTC
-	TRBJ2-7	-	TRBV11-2	CASSLVLGPSGEQYF	TGTGCCAGCAGCTTAGTCTTGGGGCCATCCGGCGAGCAGTACTTC
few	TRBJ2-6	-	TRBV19	CASSKQGAGANVLTF	TGTGCCAGTAGCAAACAGGGCGCTGGGGCCAACGTCCTGACTTTC
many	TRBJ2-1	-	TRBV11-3	CASSLGGGDFYNEQFF	TGTGCCAGCAGCTTAGGTGGGGGAGATTTTTACAATGAGCAGTTCTTC
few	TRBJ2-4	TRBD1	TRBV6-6	CASTRQGAGYIQYF	TGTGCCAGCACAAGACAGGGGGCTGGTTACATTCAGTACTTC
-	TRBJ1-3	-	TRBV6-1	CASDEWSGNTIYF	TGTGCCAGCGACGAGTGGTCTGGAAACACCATATATTTT
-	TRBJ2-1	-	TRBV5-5	CASSQEWGNEQFF	TGTGCCAGCAGCCAGGAGTGGGGCAATGAGCAGTTCTTC
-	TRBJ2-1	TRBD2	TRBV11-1	CASSLSASGVYNEQFF	TGTGCCAGCAGCTTAAGCGCTAGCGGGGTGTACAATGAGCAGTTCTTC
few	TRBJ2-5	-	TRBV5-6	CASSLMGAQYF	TGTGCCAGCAGCTTGATGGGGGCCCAGTACTTC
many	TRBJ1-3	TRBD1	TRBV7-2	CASSSGQSSGNTIYF	TGTGCCAGCAGCTCGGGACAGAGCTCTGGAAACACCATATATTTT
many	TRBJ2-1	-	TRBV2	CASFRGDNEQFF	TGTGCCAGCTTTCGAGGGGACAATGAGCAGTTCTTC
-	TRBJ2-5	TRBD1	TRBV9	CASSASLRDRGQETQYF	TGTGCCAGCAGCGCCTCCCTCCGGGACAGGGGGCAGGAGACCCAGTACTTC
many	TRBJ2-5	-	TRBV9	CASSVSGFETQYF	TGTGCCAGCAGCGTTTCTGGGTTTGAGACCCAGTACTTC
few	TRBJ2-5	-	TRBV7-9	CASSGAGRGVQETQYF	TGTGCCAGCAGCGGCGCGGGCAGGGGAGTCCAAGAGACCCAGTACTTC
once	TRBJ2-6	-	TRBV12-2	CASSSPGLWGANVLTF	TGTGCCAGCAGCTCCCCAGGGCTTTGGGGGGCCAACGTCCTGACTTTC
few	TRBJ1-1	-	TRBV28	CASRNSVNTEAFF	TGTGCCAGCAGGAATTCCGTGAACACTGAAGCTTTCTTT
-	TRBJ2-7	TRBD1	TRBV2	CASSEQTGGIDEQYF	TGTGCCAGCAGTGAACAGACAGGGGGCATCGACGAGCAGTACTTC
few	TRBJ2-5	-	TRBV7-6	CASSLGGSRAETQYF	TGTGCCAGCAGCTTAGGGGGTTCTCGAGCGGAGACCCAGTACTTC
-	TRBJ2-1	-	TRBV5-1	CATATRTNEQFF	TGCGCCACCGCAACTAGGACCAATGAGCAGTTCTTC
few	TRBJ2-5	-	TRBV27	CASRVQGRETQYF	TGTGCCAGCAGAGTACAGGGACGGGAGACCCAGTACTTC
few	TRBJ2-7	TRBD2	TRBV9	CASSVGTSGMIYEQYF	TGTGCCAGCAGCGTAGGAACTAGCGGGATGATATACGAGCAGTACTTC
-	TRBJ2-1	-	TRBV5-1	CASSLETSSYNEQFF	TGCGCCAGCAGCTTAGAAACCAGCTCCTACAATGAGCAGTTCTTC
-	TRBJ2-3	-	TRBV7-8	CASSPRKGDTQYF	TGTGCCAGCAGCCCCCGAAAAGGGGATACGCAGTATTTT
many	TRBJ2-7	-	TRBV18	CASSPPGGLRSPEQYF	TGTGCCAGCTCACCACCTGGGGGACTCCGTTCCCCCGAGCAGTACTTC
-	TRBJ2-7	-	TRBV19	CASSSKPGSWGLRYEQYF	TGTGCCAGTAGTTCAAAGCCCGGCTCCTGGGGCCTCAGGTACGAGCAGTACTTC
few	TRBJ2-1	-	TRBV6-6	CASSYSRVGNEQFF	TGTGCCAGCAGTTACTCGAGGGTTGGCAATGAGCAGTTCTTC
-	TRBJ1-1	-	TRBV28	CASSLLNTEAFF	TGTGCCAGCAGTTTGTTGAACACTGAAGCTTTCTTT
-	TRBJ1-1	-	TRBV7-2	CASSLKILNTEAFF	TGTGCCAGCAGCTTAAAGATCTTGAACACTGAAGCTTTCTTT
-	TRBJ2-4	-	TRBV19	CASSLQGGTAKNIQYF	TGTGCCAGTAGCCTACAGGGAGGGACAGCCAAAAACATTCAGTACTTC
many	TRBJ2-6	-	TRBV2	CASSRGGVTSGANVLTF	TGTGCCAGCAGCAGAGGAGGGGTGACTTCTGGGGCCAACGTCCTGACTTTC
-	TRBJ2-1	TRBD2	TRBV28	CASSPGAGGRDWEFF	TGTGCCAGCAGTCCGGGTGCGGGGGGCCGGGACTGGGAGTTCTTC
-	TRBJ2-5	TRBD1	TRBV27	CASSRDRQETQYF	TGTGCCAGCAGTCGGGACAGGCAAGAGACCCAGTACTTC
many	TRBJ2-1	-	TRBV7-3	CASGSVNEQFF	TGTGCCAGCGGTAGTGTCAATGAGCAGTTCTTC
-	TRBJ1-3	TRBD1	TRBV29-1	CSVGQGGNTIYF	TGCAGCGTCGGACAGGGTGGAAACACCATATATTTT
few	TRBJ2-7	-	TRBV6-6	CASSSQSYEQYF	TGTGCCAGCAGCTCCCAATCCTACGAGCAGTACTTC
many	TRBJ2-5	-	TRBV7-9	CASSWVVETQYF	TGTGCCAGCTCATGGGTAGTAGAGACCCAGTACTTC
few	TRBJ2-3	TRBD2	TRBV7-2	CASSLGLAGGTDTQYF	TGTGCCAGCAGCTTGGGACTAGCGGGAGGCACAGATACGCAGTATTTT
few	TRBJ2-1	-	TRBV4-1	CASSQVEGLEQFF	TGCGCCAGCAGCCAAGTAGAGGGACTTGAGCAGTTCTTC
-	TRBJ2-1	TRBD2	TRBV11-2	CASSLDGTSGGPQFF	TGTGCCAGCAGCTTAGATGGGACTAGCGGGGGCCCCCAGTTCTTC
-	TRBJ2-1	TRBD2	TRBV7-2	CASSSYSSGRVNEQFF	TGTGCCAGCAGCTCATACAGTAGCGGGAGGGTGAATGAGCAGTTCTTC
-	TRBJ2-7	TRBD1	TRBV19	CASSAATGTYEQYF	TGTGCCAGTAGTGCCGCGACAGGGACCTACGAGCAGTACTTC
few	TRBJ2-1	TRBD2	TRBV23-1	CASGCRSGTYNEQFF	TGCGCCAGCGGTTGCCGGAGCGGGACCTACAATGAGCAGTTCTTC
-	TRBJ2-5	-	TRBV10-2	CASTPSQETQYF	TGCGCCAGCACGCCGTCCCAAGAGACCCAGTACTTC
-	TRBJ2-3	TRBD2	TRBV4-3	CASSQEWGGRATDTQYF	TGCGCCAGCAGCCAAGAATGGGGCGGGAGGGCCACAGATACGCAGTATTTT
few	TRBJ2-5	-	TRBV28	CASSLWQGLETQYF	TGTGCCAGCAGTTTATGGCAGGGTCTGGAGACCCAGTACTTC